This T cell receptor (beta chain) was observed in a study of CD8+CD57+ T cells in acquired aplastic anemia. Trimming shortened V by 3 bases and J by 1 base, and 7 bases separated the two germline ends. The CDR3 contains 13 residues. Per germline, CDR1 SGDLS and CDR2 YYNGEE. Many counts were recorded for this clonotype. Individuals selected for sequencing had exhibited CD8+CD57+ cell expansion on flow cytometry. Genomic DNA, serving as template, underwent TCR beta VDJ and CDR3 profiling. A single record per CDR3 protein comes from TCRdb applying MiXCR to the reads. The table lists under 200,000 distinct CDR3 sequences, roughly half of them singletons.

The TCR was taken from a human donor with aplastic anemia. V gene TRBV9 combines with J gene TRBJ2-5; the D gene is possibly TRBD1 (6 bases). The source material was sorted CD4+, CD8+, or CD8+CD57+ T cells (not recorded which) from PBMCs. The CDR3 protein is CASSGGGQETQYF. CDR3 DNA: TGTGCCAGCAGCGGAGGGGGCCAAGAGACCCAGTACTTC.